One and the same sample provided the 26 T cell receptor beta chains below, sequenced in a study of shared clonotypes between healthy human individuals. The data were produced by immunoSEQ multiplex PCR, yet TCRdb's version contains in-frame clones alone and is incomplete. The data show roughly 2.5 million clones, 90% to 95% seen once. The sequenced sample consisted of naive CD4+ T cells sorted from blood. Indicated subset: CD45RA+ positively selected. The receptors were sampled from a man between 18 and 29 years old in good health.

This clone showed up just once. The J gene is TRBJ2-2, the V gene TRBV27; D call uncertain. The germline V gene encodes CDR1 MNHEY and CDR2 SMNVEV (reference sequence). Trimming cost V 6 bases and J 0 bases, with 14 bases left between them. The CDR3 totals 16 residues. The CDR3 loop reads CASSSTRLANTGELFF. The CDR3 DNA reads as TGTGCCAGCAGCTCTACGAGGCTCGCGAACACCGGGGAGCTGTTTTTT.

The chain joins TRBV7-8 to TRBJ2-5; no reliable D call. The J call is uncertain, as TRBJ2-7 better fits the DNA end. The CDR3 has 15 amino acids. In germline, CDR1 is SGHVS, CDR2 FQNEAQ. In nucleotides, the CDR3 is TGTGCCAGCAGCTTAGGTCGGGCGTTCGCCTACGAGCAGTACTTC. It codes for CASSLGRAFAYEQYF.

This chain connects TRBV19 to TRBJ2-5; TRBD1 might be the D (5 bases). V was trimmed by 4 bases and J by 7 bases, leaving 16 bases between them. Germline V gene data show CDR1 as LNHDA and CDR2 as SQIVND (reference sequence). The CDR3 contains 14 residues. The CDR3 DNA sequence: TGTGCCAGTAGTACCCCGGACAACACAGGGACCCAGTACTTC. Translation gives CASSTPDNTGTQYF.

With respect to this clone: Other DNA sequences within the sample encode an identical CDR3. CDR3 amino acids: CASSPTGTVNTEAFF. In nucleotides, the CDR3 is TGTGCCAGCAGCCCAACCGGGACAGTGAACACTGAAGCTTTCTTT. The V gene is TRBV7-2, the J gene TRBJ1-1; TRBD1 aligns across 7 bases. The V and J ends lost 5 bases and 0 bases, in that order; junction bases with no gene match: 6. The CDR3 length is 15 residues. Germline V lookup: CDR1 SGHTA, CDR2 FQGNSA.

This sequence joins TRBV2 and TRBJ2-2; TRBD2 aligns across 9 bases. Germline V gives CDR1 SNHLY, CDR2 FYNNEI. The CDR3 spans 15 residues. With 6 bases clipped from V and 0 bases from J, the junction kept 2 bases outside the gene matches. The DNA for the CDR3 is TGTGCCAGCAGCCTAGCGGGGACGAACACCGGGGAGCTGTTTTTT. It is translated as CASSLAGTNTGELFF.

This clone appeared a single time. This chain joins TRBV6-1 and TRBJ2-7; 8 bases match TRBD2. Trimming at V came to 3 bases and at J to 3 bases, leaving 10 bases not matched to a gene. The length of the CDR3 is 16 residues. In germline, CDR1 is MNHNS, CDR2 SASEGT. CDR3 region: CASSDGGTSGNYEQYF. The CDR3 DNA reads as TGTGCCAGCAGTGATGGGGGAACTAGCGGTAACTACGAGCAGTACTTC.

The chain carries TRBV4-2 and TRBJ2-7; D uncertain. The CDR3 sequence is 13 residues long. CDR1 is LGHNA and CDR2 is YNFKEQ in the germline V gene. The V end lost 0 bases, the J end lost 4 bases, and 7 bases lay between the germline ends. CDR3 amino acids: CASSQESGYEQYF. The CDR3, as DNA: TGTGCCAGCAGCCAAGAGTCTGGATACGAGCAGTACTTC.

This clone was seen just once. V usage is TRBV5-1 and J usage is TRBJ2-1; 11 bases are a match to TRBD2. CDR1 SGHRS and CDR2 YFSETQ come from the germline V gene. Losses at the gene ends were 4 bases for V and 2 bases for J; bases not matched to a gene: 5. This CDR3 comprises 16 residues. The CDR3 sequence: CASSAHSGGAYNEQFF. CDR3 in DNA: TGCGCCAGCAGCGCCCATAGCGGGGGGGCCTACAATGAGCAGTTCTTC.

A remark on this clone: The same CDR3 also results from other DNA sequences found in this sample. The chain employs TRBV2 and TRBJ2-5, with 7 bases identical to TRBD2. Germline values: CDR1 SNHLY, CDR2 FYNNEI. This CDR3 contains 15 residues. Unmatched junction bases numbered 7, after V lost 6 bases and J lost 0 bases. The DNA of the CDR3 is TGTGCCAGCAGAGCCAGCGGGGCGTACCAAGAGACCCAGTACTTC. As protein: CASRASGAYQETQYF. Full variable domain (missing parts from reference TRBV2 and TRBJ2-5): EPEVTQTPSHQVTQMGQEVILRCVPISNHLYFYWYRQILGQKVEFLVSFYNNEISEKSEIFDDQFSVERPDGSNFTLKIRSTKLEDSAMYFCASRASGAYQETQYFGPGTRLLVL.

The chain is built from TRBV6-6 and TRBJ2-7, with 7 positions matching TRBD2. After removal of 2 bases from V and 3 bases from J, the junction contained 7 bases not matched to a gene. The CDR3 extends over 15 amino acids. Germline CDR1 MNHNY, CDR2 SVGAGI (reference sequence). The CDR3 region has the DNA TGTGCCAGCAGTTACCCCCGGGACTACGTCTACGAGCAGTACTTC. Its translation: CASSYPRDYVYEQYF.

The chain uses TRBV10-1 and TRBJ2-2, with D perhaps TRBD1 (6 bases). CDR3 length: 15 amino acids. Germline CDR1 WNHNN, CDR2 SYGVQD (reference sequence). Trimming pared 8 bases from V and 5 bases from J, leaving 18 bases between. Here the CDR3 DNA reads TGCGCCAGCGGGGGCCAGGGGCCGGGAACCGGGGAGCTGTTTTTT. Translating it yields CASGGQGPGTGELFF.

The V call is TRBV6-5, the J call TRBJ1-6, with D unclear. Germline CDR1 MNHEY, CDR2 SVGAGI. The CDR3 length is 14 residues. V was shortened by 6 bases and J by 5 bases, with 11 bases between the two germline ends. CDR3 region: CASSRHGDNSPLHF. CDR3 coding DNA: TGTGCCAGCAGCCGACATGGAGATAATTCACCCCTCCACTTT.

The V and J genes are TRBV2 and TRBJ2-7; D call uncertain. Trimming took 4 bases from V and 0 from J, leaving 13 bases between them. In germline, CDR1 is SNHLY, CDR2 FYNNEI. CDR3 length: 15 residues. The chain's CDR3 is CASSVLGQSSYEQYF. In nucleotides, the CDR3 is TGTGCCAGCAGTGTTTTAGGGCAGTCCTCCTACGAGCAGTACTTC. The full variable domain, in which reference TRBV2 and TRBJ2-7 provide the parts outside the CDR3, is EPEVTQTPSHQVTQMGQEVILRCVPISNHLYFYWYRQILGQKVEFLVSFYNNEISEKSEIFDDQFSVERPDGSNFTLKIRSTKLEDSAMYFCASSVLGQSSYEQYFGPGTRLTVT.

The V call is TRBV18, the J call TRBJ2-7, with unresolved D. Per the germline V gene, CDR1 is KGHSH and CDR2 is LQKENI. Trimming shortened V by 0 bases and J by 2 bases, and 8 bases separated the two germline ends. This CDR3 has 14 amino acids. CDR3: CASSPPAQTYEQYF. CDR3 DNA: TGTGCCAGCTCACCACCGGCACAAACCTACGAGCAGTACTTC.

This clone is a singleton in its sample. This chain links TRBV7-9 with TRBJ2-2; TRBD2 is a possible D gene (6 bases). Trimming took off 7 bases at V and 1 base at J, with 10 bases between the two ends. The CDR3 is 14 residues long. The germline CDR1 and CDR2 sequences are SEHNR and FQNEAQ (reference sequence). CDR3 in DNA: TGTGCCAGCACCACGGGACTGAACACCGGGGAGCTGTTTTTT. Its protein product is CASTTGLNTGELFF.

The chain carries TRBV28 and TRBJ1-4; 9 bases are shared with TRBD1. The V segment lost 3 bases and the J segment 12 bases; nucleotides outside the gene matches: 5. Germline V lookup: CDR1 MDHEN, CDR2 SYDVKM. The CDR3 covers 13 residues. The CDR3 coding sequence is TGTGCCAGCAGTTTGGCGGGGACAGGGCAACTGTTTTTT. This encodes CASSLAGTGQLFF.

The chain's CDR3 is CASSDRGNNEQFF. CDR3 coding DNA: TGTGCCAGCAGTGATAGAGGTAACAATGAGCAGTTCTTC. The V call is TRBV2, the J call TRBJ2-1; D unresolved. The V gene lost 3 bases and the J gene lost 5 bases, with 8 bases spanning the gap. This CDR3 is 13 amino acids long. The V gene's germline CDR1 is SNHLY and CDR2 FYNNEI.

Here the CDR3 DNA reads TGTGCCAGCACAAATAGAGACAGGGTTGGTTCACCCCTCCACTTT. Protein sequence: CASTNRDRVGSPLHF. V is TRBV11-2 and J is TRBJ1-6; 7 bases line up with TRBD1. Germline-derived CDR1 and CDR2 are SGHAT and FQNNGV. V was pared by 7 bases and J by 9 bases, with 12 bases of the junction left unmatched. The CDR3 runs 15 residues.

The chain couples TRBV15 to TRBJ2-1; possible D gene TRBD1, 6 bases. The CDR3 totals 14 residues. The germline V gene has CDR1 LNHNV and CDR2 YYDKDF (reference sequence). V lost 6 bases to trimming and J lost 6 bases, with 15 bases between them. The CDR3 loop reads CATRPATGINEQFF. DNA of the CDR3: TGTGCCACCAGGCCCGCTACAGGGATCAATGAGCAGTTCTTC.

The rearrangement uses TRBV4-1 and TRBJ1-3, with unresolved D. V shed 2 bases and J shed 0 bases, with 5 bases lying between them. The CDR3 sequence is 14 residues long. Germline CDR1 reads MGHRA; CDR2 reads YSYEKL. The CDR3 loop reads CASSQQTSGNTIYF. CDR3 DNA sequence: TGCGCCAGCAGCCAACAGACCTCTGGAAACACCATATATTTT.

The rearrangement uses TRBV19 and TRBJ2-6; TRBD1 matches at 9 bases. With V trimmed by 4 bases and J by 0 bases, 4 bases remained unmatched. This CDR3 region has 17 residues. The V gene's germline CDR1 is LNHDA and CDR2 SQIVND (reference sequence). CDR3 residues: CASSKGTGNSGANVLTF. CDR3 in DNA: TGTGCCAGTAGTAAAGGGACAGGGAACTCTGGGGCCAACGTCCTGACTTTC.

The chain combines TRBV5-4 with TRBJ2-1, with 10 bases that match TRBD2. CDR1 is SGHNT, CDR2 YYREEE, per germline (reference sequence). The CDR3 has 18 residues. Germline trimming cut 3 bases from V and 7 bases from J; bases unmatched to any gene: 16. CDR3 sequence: CASSSDQAGGIFLNEQFF. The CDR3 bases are TGTGCCAGCAGCTCCGATCAAGCGGGAGGGATTTTCCTGAATGAGCAGTTCTTC. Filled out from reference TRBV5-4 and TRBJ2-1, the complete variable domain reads ETGVTQSPTHLIKTRGQQVTLRCSSQSGHNTVSWYQQALGQGPQFIFQYYREEENGRGNFPPRFSGLQFPNYSSELNVNALELDDSALYLCASSSDQAGGIFLNEQFFGPGTRLTVL.

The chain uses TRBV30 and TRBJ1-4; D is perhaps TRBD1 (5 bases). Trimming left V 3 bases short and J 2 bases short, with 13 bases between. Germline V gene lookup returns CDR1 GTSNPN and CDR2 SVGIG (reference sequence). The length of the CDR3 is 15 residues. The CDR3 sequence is CAWSPPGTTNEKLFF. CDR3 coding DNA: TGTGCCTGGAGCCCCCCGGGGACCACTAATGAAAAACTGTTTTTT.

This CDR3 reads CASSSHKGENYGYTF. In DNA form, the CDR3 reads TGTGCCAGCAGTTCCCACAAGGGGGAAAACTATGGCTACACCTTC. The rearrangement joins TRBV6-5 to TRBJ1-2, with TRBD1 as a possible D gene (6 bases). Trimming stripped 4 bases from V and 2 bases from J, with 14 bases between. CDR1 MNHEY and CDR2 SVGAGI come from the germline V gene. The CDR3 length is 15 residues.

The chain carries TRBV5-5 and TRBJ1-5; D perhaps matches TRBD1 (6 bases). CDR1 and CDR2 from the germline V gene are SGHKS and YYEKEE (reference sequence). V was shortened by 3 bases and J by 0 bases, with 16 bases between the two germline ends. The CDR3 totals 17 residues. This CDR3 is CASSYWTEDYSNQPQHF. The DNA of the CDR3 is TGTGCCAGCAGCTACTGGACAGAAGATTATAGCAATCAGCCCCAGCATTTT.

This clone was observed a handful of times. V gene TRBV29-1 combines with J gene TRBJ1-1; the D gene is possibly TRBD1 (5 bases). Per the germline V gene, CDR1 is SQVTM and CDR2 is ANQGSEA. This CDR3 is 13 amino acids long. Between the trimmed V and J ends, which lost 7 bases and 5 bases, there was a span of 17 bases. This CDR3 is CSGLRDGPTEAFF. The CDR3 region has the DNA TGCAGCGGTCTCCGGGACGGACCGACTGAAGCTTTCTTT.